In its sample, the clone carrying this T cell receptor (beta chain) is medium-sized. The authors' processing: Amplified reference gene primers provided the basis for estimating nucleated cell counts. Sequenced by immunoSEQ multiplex PCR; TCRdb stores in-frame clones only, minus some. The V and J calls and the clone size are those of that table, but D and trimming were determined from the DNA. The table has roughly 90,000 clones, 80% seen once; the top ten hold 10%. These data belong to a study of blood T cell repertoires in COVID-19. Study at large: Italy, Spain and the United States were the sources of the convalescent and acute COVID-19 samples.

The CDR3 covers 17 residues. From germline, CDR1 is SGHAT and CDR2 FQNNGV. V lost 5 bases to trimming and J lost 1 base; unmatched junction nucleotides: 11. This clonotype was sampled from a woman in her seventies with acute or convalescent COVID-19. The V call is TRBV11-2, the J call TRBJ2-1; TRBD1 matches at 7 bases. Sequencing used peripheral blood. The DNA of the CDR3 is TGTGCCAGCAGCACCAGGGGGATATCAAGGTCCTACAATGAGCAGTTCTTC. Its translation is CASSTRGISRSYNEQFF.